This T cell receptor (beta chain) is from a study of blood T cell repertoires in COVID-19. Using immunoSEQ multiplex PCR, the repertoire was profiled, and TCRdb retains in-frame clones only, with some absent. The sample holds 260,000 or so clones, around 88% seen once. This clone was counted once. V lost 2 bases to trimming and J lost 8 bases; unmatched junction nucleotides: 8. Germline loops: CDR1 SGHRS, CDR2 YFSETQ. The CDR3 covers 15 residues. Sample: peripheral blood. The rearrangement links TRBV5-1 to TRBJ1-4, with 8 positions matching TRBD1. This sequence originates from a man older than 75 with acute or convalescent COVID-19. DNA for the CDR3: TGCGCCAGCAGCTTTGCAGGGGGCAATCAGGAAAAACTGTTTTTT. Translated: CASSFAGGNQEKLFF. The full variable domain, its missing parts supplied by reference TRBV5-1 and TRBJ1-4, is KAGVTQTPRYLIKTRGQQVTLSCSPISGHRSVSWYQQTPGQGLQFLFEYFSETQRNKGNFPGRFSGRQFSNSRSEMNVSTLELGDSALYLCASSFAGGNQEKLFFGSGTQLSVL.